The following is a TCR beta chain sequence with its context. This clonotype was counted only a few times. Its antigen is not yet known. Per-base qualities were not stored, and no clone one base away is much larger. This specimen belongs to a study of response to subunit inactivated influenza vaccine listed by TCRdb under 2018. Broadly, across the study: Deep quantitative profiling of the T cell receptor repertoire was used in the study to follow responses to a trivalent subunit inactivated influenza vaccine. Beyond this particular receptor, the publication reports: The authors suggested that each seasonal influenza vaccination may recruit only a limited number of new T cells.

At the junction V is shortened by 0 bases and J by 0 bases; bases outside the gene matches: 6. The germline V gene (reference sequence) yields DFQATT for CDR1 and SNEGSKA for CDR2. The CDR3 covers 17 residues, taking in both the cysteine and the phenylalanine. Of all the DNA, just the CDR3 is kept, 51 bases in frame from base 1. Library creation used RT-PCR. The sequencer was an Illumina HiSeq 2500. The public reads were quality trimmed at Q25 with fastp and then assembled into clones with MiXCR by TCRdb, keeping productive beta chains. Identical CDR3 protein sequences are pooled into one entry, listed with their most common genes and DNA. For this sample there are about 650,000 distinct CDR3 sequences; 15% to 18% appear just once. Clones ranked in the top ten supply around a tenth of the sample.

The chain is assembled from TRBV20-1 and TRBJ2-3; 10 bases in the middle match TRBD1. The specimen comprised PBMCs from blood, sampled about 13 days after vaccination. The TCR originated in a man in his fifties or sixties who received an inactivated influenza vaccine. Donor details come from another sample of the same person, matched by shared clones. The DNA is as follows: TGCAGTGCTAGAGAACGGGACAGGGGATTTAGCACAGATACGCAGTATTTT. Its protein reads: CSARERDRGFSTDTQYF.